This entry features one T cell receptor beta chain sequence. Rectal tissue came from one to two pinch biopsies taken at colonoscopy. The sample comes from a study of pediatric ulcerative colitis. The CDR3 is 18 amino acids. CDR1 SGHRS and CDR2 YFSETQ come from the germline V gene. With 2 bases clipped from V and 4 bases from J, the junction kept 15 bases outside the gene matches. Assay: immunoSEQ multiplex PCR; the TCRdb copy retains only in-frame clones and omits some. The sample contains 30,000 to 40,000 clones, roughly 77% of which appear only once. This rearrangement joins TRBV5-1 to TRBJ1-2; 9 nucleotides align to TRBD1. The sequencing input was gut tissue. This clonotype was sampled from a boy aged 5-17 years with mild ulcerative colitis. In nucleotides, the CDR3 is TGCGCCAGCAGCTTCTCCCAGAAAATGACAGGGGGAAGCTATGGCTACACCTTC. This gives the protein CASSFSQKMTGGSYGYTF.